This T cell receptor beta chain was found in a study of early T cells in non-severe SARS-CoV-2 infection. About the study: With bulk RNA from unsorted whole blood as input, sequencing yielded unpaired chains. Study results and limitations: Database matching using VDJdb favored anti-spike CD8 responses, with private and CD4 specificities left missing.

Tagging with unique molecular identifiers was applied to individual cDNA molecules. MiXCR, run by TCRdb on the 5' RACE reads, gives a single entry per CDR3 protein. This sample has 25,000 to 35,000 distinct CDR3 sequences, with 5% to 6.5% found just once. Germline CDR1 and CDR2: GTSNPN and SVGIG (reference sequence). This CDR3 contains 15 residues. Losses at the gene ends were 3 bases for V and 13 bases for J; bases not matched to a gene: 17. This clonotype has ten or more counts. Its specificity is not known. This clonotype originated in an adult who was a healthcare worker with PCR-confirmed SARS-CoV-2 infection or an uninfected control (not recorded which). The specimen comprised whole blood, sampled at baseline. The chain has TRBV30 and TRBJ1-4; 7 bases fit TRBD1. CDR3 sequence (DNA): TGTGCCTGGAGCGGAACAGGGGAGGGATTGGGTTCACTGTTTTTT. It translates to CAWSGTGEGLGSLFF.